This TCR beta chain was sequenced in a study of blood T cell repertoires in COVID-19. Study-wide context: The analysed material was cDNA or gDNA that came from T cells, B-cell-depleted T cells, or PBMCs.

The CDR3 has 14 amino acids. Germline-derived CDR1 and CDR2 are KGHSH and LQKENI. V was clipped by 1 base and J by 1 base, with 7 bases between them. This clone was counted between two and nine times. Sequencing was performed with immunoSEQ multiplex PCR; in TCRdb, only in-frame clones are kept and a portion is missing. The profile shows fewer than 350,000 clones, around nine tenths of them singletons. This TCR came from a man aged 35-49 years with active or convalescent COVID-19. The chain uses TRBV18 and TRBJ1-1; D not certain. The specimen sequenced was peripheral blood. The CDR3 coding sequence is TGTGCCAGCTCACCACTCGGTCGGAACACTGAAGCTTTCTTT. Translating it yields CASSPLGRNTEAFF.